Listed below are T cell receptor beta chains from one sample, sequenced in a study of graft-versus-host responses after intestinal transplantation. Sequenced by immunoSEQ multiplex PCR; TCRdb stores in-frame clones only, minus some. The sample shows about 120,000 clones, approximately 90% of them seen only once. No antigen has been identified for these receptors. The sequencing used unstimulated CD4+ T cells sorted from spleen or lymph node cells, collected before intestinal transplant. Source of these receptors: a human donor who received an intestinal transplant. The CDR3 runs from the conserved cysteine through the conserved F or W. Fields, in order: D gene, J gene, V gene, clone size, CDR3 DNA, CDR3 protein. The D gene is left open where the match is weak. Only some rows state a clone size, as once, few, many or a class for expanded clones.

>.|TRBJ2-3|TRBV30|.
TGTGCCTGGAGTGTACTAGATAGCACAGATACGCAGTATTTT
CAWSVLDSTDTQYF
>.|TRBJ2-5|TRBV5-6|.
TGTGCCAGCAGCTTGTATGGCGGAGTACAAGAGACCCAGTACTTC
CASSLYGGVQETQYF
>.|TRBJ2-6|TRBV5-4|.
TGTGCCAGCAGCCGAGGAGGCGGGCCCCCCGGCAACGTCCTGACTTTC
CASSRGGGPPGNVLTF
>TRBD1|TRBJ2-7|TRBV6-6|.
TGTGCCAGCACACCGGGACAGGGTACCTACGAGCAGTACTTC
CASTPGQGTYEQYF
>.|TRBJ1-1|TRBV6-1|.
TGTGCCAGCAGTCAGGCGACCATGAACACTGAAGCTTTCTTT
CASSQATMNTEAFF
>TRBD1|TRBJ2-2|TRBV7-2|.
TGTGCCAGCAGCCGGGGACAGCCGAACACCGGGGAGCTGTTTTTT
CASSRGQPNTGELFF
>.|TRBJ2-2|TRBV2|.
TGTGCCAGCGCCAGAGGAGAAAACACCGGGGAGCTGTTTTTT
CASARGENTGELFF
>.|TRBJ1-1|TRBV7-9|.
TGTGCCAGCAGCTCGGAGGTGAACACTGAAGCTTTCTTT
CASSSEVNTEAFF
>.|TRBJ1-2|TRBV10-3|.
TGTGCCATCAGTGAGTCGGCAGGGCCAGGCTACACCTTC
CAISESAGPGYTF
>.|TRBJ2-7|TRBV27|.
TGTGCCAGCAGTCCCCGAGGGCTTTGGTCCTACGAGCAGTACTTC
CASSPRGLWSYEQYF
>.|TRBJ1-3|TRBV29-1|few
TGCAGCGTGAAGACAGGCTCGGGAAACACCATATATTTT
CSVKTGSGNTIYF
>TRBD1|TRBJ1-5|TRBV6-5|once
TGTGCCAGCAGAAAAGGGACAGGGGGCAATCAGCCCCAGCATTTT
CASRKGTGGNQPQHF
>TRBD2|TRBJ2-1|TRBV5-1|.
TGCGCCAGCAGCCTCAGCGGGGGGAACTTGGGTGAGCAGTTCTTC
CASSLSGGNLGEQFF
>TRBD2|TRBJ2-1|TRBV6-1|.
TGTGCCAGCAGTGAAAGACTAGCCAACAATGAGCAGTTCTTC
CASSERLANNEQFF
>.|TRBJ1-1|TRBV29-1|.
TGCAGCGTTGACCGCGGGAACACTGAAGCTTTCTTT
CSVDRGNTEAFF
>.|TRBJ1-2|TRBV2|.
TGTGCCAGCAGTCCGGGACCCCCGGGAGGTGGCTACACCTTC
CASSPGPPGGGYTF
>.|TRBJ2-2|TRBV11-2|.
TGTGCCAGCAGCTTAGCCCGGGACTCCCTACCGGGGGAGCTGTTTTTT
CASSLARDSLPGELFF
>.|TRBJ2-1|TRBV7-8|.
TGTGCCAGCAGCTTAGCGGGGCTCGGTGAGCAGTTCTTC
CASSLAGLGEQFF
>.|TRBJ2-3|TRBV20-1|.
TGCAGTGCGAATAGTCAAGATACGCAGTATTTT
CSANSQDTQYF
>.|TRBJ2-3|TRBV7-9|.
TGTGCCAGCAGCTTAGTTCTAGGTACGCAGTATTTT
CASSLVLGTQYF
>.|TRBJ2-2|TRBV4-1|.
TGCGCCAGCAGCCAGATGGCCCTGGGGGGGCCGAACACCGGGGAGCTGTTTTTT
CASSQMALGGPNTGELFF
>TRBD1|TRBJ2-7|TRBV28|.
TGTGCCAGCAGTGCACAGGTGGGGGGACAGGGGTTCTACGAGCAGTACTTC
CASSAQVGGQGFYEQYF
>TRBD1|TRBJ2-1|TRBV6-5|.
TGTGCCAGCAGTTACGGTGGACAGGGTCGGCAGTTCTTC
CASSYGGQGRQFF
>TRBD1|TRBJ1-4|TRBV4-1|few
TGCGCCAGCAGCCAAGTGGGGACAGGGAAGGTGAAACTGTTTTTT
CASSQVGTGKVKLFF
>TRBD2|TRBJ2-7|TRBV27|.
TGTGCCAGCGCCGGGGCGGGAGGGGTATCCTACGAGCAGTACTTC
CASAGAGGVSYEQYF
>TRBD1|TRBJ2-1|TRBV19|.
TGTGCCAGTACTACGACAGGGATCTACAATGAGCAGTTCTTC
CASTTTGIYNEQFF
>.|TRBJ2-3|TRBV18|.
TGTGCCAGCTCACCAAAGGGACTCAAAGCAGATACGCAGTATTTT
CASSPKGLKADTQYF
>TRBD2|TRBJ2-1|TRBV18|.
TGTGCCAGCTCACCGGGACTAGCGGGGGGGTATGAGCAGTTCTTC
CASSPGLAGGYEQFF
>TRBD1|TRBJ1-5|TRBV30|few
TGTGCCTGGAGTGAAGGGGGCGGCAATCAGCCCCAGCATTTT
CAWSEGGGNQPQHF
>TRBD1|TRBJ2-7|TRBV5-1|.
TGCGCCAGCAGCCCTGGGACAGGGGGGAATTTCTACGAGCAGTACTTC
CASSPGTGGNFYEQYF
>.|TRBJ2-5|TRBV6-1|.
TGTGCCAGCAGTGAATGGAGCGGCGACCAAGAGACCCAGTACTTC
CASSEWSGDQETQYF
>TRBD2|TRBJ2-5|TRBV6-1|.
TGTGCCAGCAGTGAAGTGGGTAGCGGGGGGTGGGAGACCCAGTACTTC
CASSEVGSGGWETQYF
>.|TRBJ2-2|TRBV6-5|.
TGTGCCAGCAGTTATGAGCCCGGGGAGCTGTTTTTT
CASSYEPGELFF
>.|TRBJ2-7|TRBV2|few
TGTGCCAGCGTGCTGGGAGGAGGCTACGAGCAGTACTTC
CASVLGGGYEQYF
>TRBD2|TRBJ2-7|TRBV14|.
TGTGCCAGCAGCCAAGGTCTAGCGGGAGTGATCGAGCAGTACTTC
CASSQGLAGVIEQYF
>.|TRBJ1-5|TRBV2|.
TGTGCCAGCAGTGCCCCCCTAGGGGGATCCCAGCCCCAGCATTTT
CASSAPLGGSQPQHF
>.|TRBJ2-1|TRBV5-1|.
TGCGCCAGCAGCTTCGACTACGCGTACAATGAGCAGTTCTTC
CASSFDYAYNEQFF
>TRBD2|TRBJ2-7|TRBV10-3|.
TGTGCCATCAGTGATCCGGGACTAGCGGGGGGGTACGAGCAGTACTTC
CAISDPGLAGGYEQYF